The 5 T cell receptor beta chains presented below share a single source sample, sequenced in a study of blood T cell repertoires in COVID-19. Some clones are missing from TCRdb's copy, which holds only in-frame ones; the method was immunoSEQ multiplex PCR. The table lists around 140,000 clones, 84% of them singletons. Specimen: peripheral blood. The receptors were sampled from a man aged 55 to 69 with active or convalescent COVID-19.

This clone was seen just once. The CDR3 loop reads CARGTKEDSNTGELFF. The CDR3 region has the DNA TGTGCCAGGGGAACTAAGGAGGACTCGAACACCGGGGAGCTGTTTTTT. The rearrangement links TRBV7-9 to TRBJ2-2, with D possibly matching TRBD2 (5 bases). Germline CDR1 is SEHNR and CDR2 is FQNEAQ (reference sequence). V was shortened by 9 bases and J by 0 bases, with 17 bases between the two germline ends. The CDR3 has 16 amino acids.

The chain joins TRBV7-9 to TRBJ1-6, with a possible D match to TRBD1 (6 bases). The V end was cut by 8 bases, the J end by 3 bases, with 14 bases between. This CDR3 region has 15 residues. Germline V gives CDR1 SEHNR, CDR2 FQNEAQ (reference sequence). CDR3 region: CASRGGAGYNSPLHF. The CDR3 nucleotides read TGTGCCAGCCGCGGGGGCGCGGGCTATAATTCACCCCTCCACTTT. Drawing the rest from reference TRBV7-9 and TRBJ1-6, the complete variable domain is DTGVSQNPRHKITKRGQNVTFRCDPISEHNRLYWYRQTLGQGPEFLTYFQNEAQLEKSRLLSDRFSAERPKGSFSTLEIQRTEQGDSAMYLCASRGGAGYNSPLHFGNGTRLTVT.

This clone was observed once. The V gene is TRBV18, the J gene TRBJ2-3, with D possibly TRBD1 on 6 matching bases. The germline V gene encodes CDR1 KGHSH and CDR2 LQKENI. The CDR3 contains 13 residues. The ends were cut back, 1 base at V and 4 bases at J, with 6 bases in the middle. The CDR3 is CASSPQGADTQYF. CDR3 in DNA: TGTGCCAGCTCACCACAGGGGGCAGATACGCAGTATTTT.

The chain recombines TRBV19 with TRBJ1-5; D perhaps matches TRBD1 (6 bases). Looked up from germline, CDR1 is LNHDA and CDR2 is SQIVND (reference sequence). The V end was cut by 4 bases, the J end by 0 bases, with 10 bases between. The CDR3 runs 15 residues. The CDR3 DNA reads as TGTGCCAGTAGTACGACAGGATATAGCAATCAGCCCCAGCATTTT. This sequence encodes CASSTTGYSNQPQHF.

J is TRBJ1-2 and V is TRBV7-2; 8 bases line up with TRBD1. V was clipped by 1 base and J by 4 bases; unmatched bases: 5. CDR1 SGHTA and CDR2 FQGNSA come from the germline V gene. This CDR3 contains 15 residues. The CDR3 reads CASSLGTGRRYGYTF. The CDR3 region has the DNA TGTGCCAGCAGCTTAGGGACAGGGCGACGCTATGGCTACACCTTC.